This T cell receptor (beta chain) stems from a study of beta chain features in type 1 diabetes (dated by TCRdb to the late 2010s). Study-wide context: Patients and healthy donors did not differ in mean age, gender distribution, total cell number or subset yield. The study compared TCRB repertoires of sorted circulating CD4+ T cell subsets between recently diagnosed type 1 diabetes patients and matched healthy donors. Regulatory and stem cell-like memory subsets were obtained from only 8 patients and roughly 8 healthy donors, while naive and central memory subsets were obtained from all 30 or so donors. A total of roughly 98,000,000 sorted cells were examined across all samples, and a strong correlation was observed between cell number per subset and RNA yield. Study-wide conclusions, independent of this receptor: Only small numbers of individuals were included in the HLA sub-analyses, which left unresolved whether HLA type had any influence on TCRB rearrangement. Because cDNA was sequenced instead of genomic DNA, highly expressing activated cells could be over-represented, though the groups showed no difference in activation or CD3 levels. A moderate but significant shortening of TCRB CDR3 length was observed in type 1 diabetes patients in all four CD4+ subsets. At VDJ recombination sites, type 1 diabetes patients had fewer insertions and more deleted nucleotides, which implies abnormalities in thymic rearrangement. The naive, central memory and regulatory TCRB repertoires appeared to resemble one another more closely among patients than among healthy donors. PCR may preferentially amplify shorter templates, but because patient and control samples were amplified and corrected together, any resulting skew would affect both groups equally.

Each donor gave one peripheral blood draw, roughly 110 mL on average, collected into heparinised tubes. A BD FACSAria II was used to sort naive, central memory, regulatory and stem cell-like memory CD4+ T cells with a panel that included CD45RO, CCR7, CD25, CD127, CD95 and CD27. Purity was above 95% for every sorted population. PBMCs were isolated immediately by Lymphoprep density gradient centrifugation and stained directly without culture. So that batch effects would be minimized, each experiment stained and sorted samples in pairs, pairing one healthy donor with one patient. The CDR3 numbers 14 residues from cysteine through phenylalanine. The entry retains the CDR3 DNA only, 42 bases that are in frame from base 1. V lost 5 bases and J lost 4 bases; the stretch between them is 12 bases long. The germline V gene (reference sequence) supplies CDR1 SEHNR and CDR2 FQNEAQ. The entire isolated RNA was reverse transcribed using the High Capacity cDNA Reverse Transcription Kit, and thus expressed TCRB transcripts were sequenced. Deep immunoSEQ sequencing was performed on naive, central memory and regulatory T cell samples, with an average of around 3.4 million total reads per sample. Sorted cells were lysed in RLT buffer and RNA was extracted with DNase-treated RNeasy Micro or Mini kits, depending on cell number. Each cell subset was processed on its own to prevent cross-contamination, while patient and healthy donor samples were processed together. Using the immunoSEQ multiplex PCR, TCRB sequences were amplified from cDNA into 87-bp fragments spanning the CDR3 region. The amplicons were sequenced using the Illumina HiSeq platform. Regarding the original processing steps: PCR bias was corrected computationally using synthetic template baselines, and reads within Hamming distance 2 were collapsed, with unmergeable singletons discarded. Reads were aligned to IMGT to assign V, D and J genes, CDR3 length, and insertions or deletions at six rearrangement sites. Clonotype counts were normalized to sorted cell number within each subset before computing true diversity and Gini coefficients with the tcR R package. The overlap coefficient, calculated on TCRB nucleotide sequences, was used to quantify repertoire sharing. Out-of-frame TCRB sequences from naive cells were analyzed to stand in for the pre-selection repertoire. Here the immuneACCESS table is served through TCRdb, limited to in-frame sequences with V and J called. Missing clones are a known gap in these copies; in checked studies unresolved V genes cover under half, and the rest lacks a known reason. Clone size and V and J calls were adopted from that table, with D and trimming inferred from the DNA. In all, the sample holds roughly 340,000 clones, and 10% to 15% of those were seen once. 0.0095% to 0.011% of the sample is in the top ten clones.

This clone was counted only a few times. There is no known antigen for this receptor. The sample holds no much larger clone one base away, and base qualities are not on file. The receptor was isolated from a woman aged 18-29 years with type 1 diabetes. Sequencing was performed on naive CD4+ T cells from blood. The sample's cell subset or site label, in plain terms: true naive CD4+ T cells. In this chain, TRBV7-9 is recombined with TRBJ2-1; TRBD1 is perhaps the D gene, given 5 matching bases. DNA sequence: TGTGCCAGCAGCCCCGTAGGGGCTTACAATGAGCAGTTCTTC. Its protein reads: CASSPVGAYNEQFF. Outside the CDR3, residues come from the reference TRBV7-9 and TRBJ2-1 proteins, so the full variable domain is: DTGVSQNPRHKITKRGQNVTFRCDPISEHNRLYWYRQTLGQGPEFLTYFQNEAQLEKSRLLSDRFSAERPKGSFSTLEIQRTEQGDSAMYLCASSPVGAYNEQFFGPGTRLTVL.